This T cell receptor (beta chain) was identified in a study of identical twins' blood T cells. TCRdb reprocessed the 5' RACE reads with MiXCR, giving one entry per CDR3 protein. This table holds about 370,000 distinct CDR3 sequences, roughly 28% found once. This clonotype was counted a few times. Trimming cost V 2 bases and J 7 bases, with 2 bases left between them. This CDR3 contains 10 residues. This TCR came from a woman aged 18-55 years in good health. The sample consisted of PBMCs. J is TRBJ1-1 and V is TRBV12-3 or TRBV12-4, with D uncertain. The CDR3 here is CASSLFEAFF. CDR3 in DNA: TGTGCCAGCAGTTTATTTGAAGCTTTCTTT.